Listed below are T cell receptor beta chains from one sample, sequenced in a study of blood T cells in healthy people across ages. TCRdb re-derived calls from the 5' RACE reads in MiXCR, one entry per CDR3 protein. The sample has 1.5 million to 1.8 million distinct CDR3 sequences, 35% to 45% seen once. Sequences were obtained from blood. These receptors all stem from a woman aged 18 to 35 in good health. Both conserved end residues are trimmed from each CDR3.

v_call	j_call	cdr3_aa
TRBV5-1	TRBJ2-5	ASSRFGNQETQY
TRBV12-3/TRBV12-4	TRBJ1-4	ASSFRQEGKLF
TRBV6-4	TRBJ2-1	ASSETSGGAVDEQF
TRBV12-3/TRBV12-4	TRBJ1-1	ASSLGGRAF
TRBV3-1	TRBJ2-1	ASSQDMAYSYNEQF
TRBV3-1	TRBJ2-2	ASSPLGTIGASGDPGELF
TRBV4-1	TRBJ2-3	ASSQLGVLAQDTQY
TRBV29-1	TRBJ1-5	SVTGTGSNQPQH
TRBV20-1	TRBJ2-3	SASWQGNTDTQY
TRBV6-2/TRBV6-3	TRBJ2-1	ASTVGFYNEQF
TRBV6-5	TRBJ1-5	ASSLTWRDQPQH
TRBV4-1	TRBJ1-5	ASSQVGVDQPQH
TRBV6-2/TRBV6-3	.	ASSYSSNVPGNSYEQY
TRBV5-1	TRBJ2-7	ASSQLASSYEQY
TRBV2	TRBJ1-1	ASRDPLTRGTEAF
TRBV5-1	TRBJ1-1	ASSSWTGFGTEAF